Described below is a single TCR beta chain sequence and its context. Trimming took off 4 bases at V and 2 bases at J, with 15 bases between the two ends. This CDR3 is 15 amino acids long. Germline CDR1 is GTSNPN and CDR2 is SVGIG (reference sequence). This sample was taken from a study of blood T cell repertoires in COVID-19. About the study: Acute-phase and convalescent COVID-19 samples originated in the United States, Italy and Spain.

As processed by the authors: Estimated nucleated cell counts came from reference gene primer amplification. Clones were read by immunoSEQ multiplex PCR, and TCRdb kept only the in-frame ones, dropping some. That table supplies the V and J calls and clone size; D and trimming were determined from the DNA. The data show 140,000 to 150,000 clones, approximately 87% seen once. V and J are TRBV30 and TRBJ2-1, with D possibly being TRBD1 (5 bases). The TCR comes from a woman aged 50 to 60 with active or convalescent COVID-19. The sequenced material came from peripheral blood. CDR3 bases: TGTGCCTGGACCGTCAAGGGGATTGCCTACAATGAGCAGTTCTTC. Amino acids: CAWTVKGIAYNEQFF.